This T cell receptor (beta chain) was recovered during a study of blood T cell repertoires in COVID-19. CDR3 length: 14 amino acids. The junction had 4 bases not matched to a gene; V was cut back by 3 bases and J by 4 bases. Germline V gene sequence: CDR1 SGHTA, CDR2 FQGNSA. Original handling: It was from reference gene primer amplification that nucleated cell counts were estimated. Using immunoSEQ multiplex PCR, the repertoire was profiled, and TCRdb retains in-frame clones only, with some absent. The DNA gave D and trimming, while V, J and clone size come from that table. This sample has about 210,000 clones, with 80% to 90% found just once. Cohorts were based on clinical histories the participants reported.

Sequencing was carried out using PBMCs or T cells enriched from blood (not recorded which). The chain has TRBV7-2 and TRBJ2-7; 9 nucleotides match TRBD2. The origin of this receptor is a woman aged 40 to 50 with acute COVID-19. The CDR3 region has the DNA TGTGCCAGCAGCTTTGGCGGGAGGGCTTACGAGCAGTACTTC. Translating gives CASSFGGRAYEQYF.